The entry below gives a single TCR beta chain sequence along with its context. The protocol was immunoSEQ multiplex PCR, while the TCRdb copy is restricted to in-frame clones and leaves out a portion. Of 73,000 or so clones in the sample, about 89% were seen once. This entry is derived from a study of OX40 agonist ivuxolimab in advanced cancers. Study background: Of the patients, three showed partial responses, one with hepatocellular carcinoma and two with cutaneous melanoma.

V was shortened by 4 bases and J by 5 bases, with 16 bases between the two germline ends. The CDR3 totals 15 residues. Germline lookup yields CDR1 SGHRS and CDR2 YFSETQ. The sequencing used CD4+ or CD8+ T cells sorted from blood, collected in a trial of the OX40 agonist ivuxolimab. The chain carries TRBV5-1 and TRBJ2-1, with D perhaps matching TRBD2 (6 bases). This receptor was identified in an adult with an advanced solid tumor such as melanoma, head and neck, liver or kidney cancer. The CDR3 loop reads CASSPARGSHNEQFF. The CDR3 nucleotides are TGCGCCAGCAGCCCCGCCCGGGGGAGCCACAATGAGCAGTTCTTC.